This record covers a single T cell receptor (beta chain). Produced via immunoSEQ multiplex PCR; TCRdb's table is partial and in-frame only. The table includes fewer than 500,000 clones, approximately 90% detected once. Cohorts were determined from participant-reported clinical history. These data come from a study of blood T cell repertoires in COVID-19. Study-wide context: Acute and convalescent COVID-19 samples came from the United States, Italy and Spain. Sample material is recorded as cDNA or gDNA derived from T cells, B-cell-depleted T cells, or PBMCs.

Germline V gene sequence: CDR1 MNHEY, CDR2 SVGAGI. Trimming removed 6 bases from V and 0 bases from J, with 9 bases in between. This CDR3 comprises 15 residues. The sequenced material came from PBMCs or T cells enriched from blood (not recorded which). The receptor was isolated from a young man who had recovered from COVID-19. The V call is TRBV6-5, the J call TRBJ2-6, with a tentative D call TRBD2 (6 bases). This CDR3 reads CASRGTDSGANVLTF. The CDR3 DNA reads as TGTGCCAGCAGGGGGACTGACTCTGGGGCCAACGTCCTGACTTTC.